Below are 18 T cell receptor beta chains sequenced from a single sample in a study of technical replicates of blood from a handful of donors (dated by TCRdb to 2017 to 2019). Library generation was performed with the immunoSEQ multiplex PCR assay. TCRdb mirrors the immuneACCESS table, restricted to in-frame sequences. Some clones are absent from its copies; in checked studies, under half trace to an unresolved V gene, and the reason for the others is unknown. Across this sample there are some 63,000 clones, with around nine tenths seen only once. The ten largest make up more than 4.5% of the sample. Sequencing was carried out using PBMCs. These receptors were taken from a human donor in good health. Some clones in this sample may be carry-over from other donors' samples.

This clone was seen more than once but under ten times. The gene calls are TRBV19 and TRBJ1-5, with D possibly matching TRBD1 (6 bases). Germline-derived CDR1 and CDR2 are LNHDA and SQIVND (reference sequence). V was trimmed by 7 bases and J by 3 bases, leaving 13 bases between them. CDR3 length: 14 amino acids. The CDR3 DNA reads as TGTGCCAGTACCCAGGGGCAGTTCAATCAGCCCCAGCATTTT. As protein: CASTQGQFNQPQHF.

The chain employs TRBV7-2 and TRBJ1-1, with D maybe TRBD1 (5 bases). CDR1 and CDR2 from the germline V gene are SGHTA and FQGNSA. The CDR3 is 11 residues long. V was shortened by 1 base and J by 8 bases, with 5 bases between the two germline ends. This CDR3 is CASSLGTEAFF. The CDR3 DNA reads TGTGCCAGCAGCTTAGGGACAGAAGCTTTCTTT.

This clone was seen a handful of times. This chain joins TRBV4-3 and TRBJ2-5; TRBD2 is a possible D gene (5 bases). Trimming took off 0 bases at V and 5 bases at J, with 7 bases between the two ends. CDR3 length equals 13 residues. Germline V CDR1 and CDR2: LGHNA, YSLEER. CDR3 residues: CASSQDPGETQYF. The DNA for the CDR3 is TGCGCCAGCAGCCAAGATCCGGGGGAGACCCAGTACTTC.

The chain is built from TRBV19 and TRBJ1-5; 9 bases line up with TRBD1. The germline V gene encodes CDR1 LNHDA and CDR2 SQIVND (reference sequence). J gave up 3 bases and V 6 bases, and 6 bases lay outside the gene matches. The CDR3 extends over 15 amino acids. CDR3 sequence: CASRTRQGVNQPQHF. CDR3 DNA sequence: TGTGCCAGTAGGACGAGACAGGGGGTCAATCAGCCCCAGCATTTT.

The chain joins TRBV30 to TRBJ2-7; 9 bases line up with TRBD1. Germline CDR1 reads GTSNPN; CDR2 reads SVGIG (reference sequence). The CDR3 consists of 15 residues. The V and J ends lost 0 bases and 5 bases, in that order; junction bases with no gene match: 8. Here the CDR3 reads CAWSVSGTGTHEQYF. The CDR3, as DNA: TGTGCCTGGAGTGTAAGCGGGACAGGGACCCACGAGCAGTACTTC.

This chain uses TRBV4-3 with TRBJ2-3; 9 positions agree with TRBD2. Per the germline V gene, CDR1 is LGHNA and CDR2 is YSLEER. With 1 base clipped from V and 1 base from J, the junction kept 9 bases outside the gene matches. The CDR3 spans 18 residues. The CDR3 DNA is TGCGCCAGCAGCCAAGCCGGTGTTAGCGGGAGACGCACAGATACGCAGTATTTT. Translated, it gives CASSQAGVSGRRTDTQYF.

The V call is TRBV19, the J call TRBJ2-1; 10 nucleotides align to TRBD1. Germline CDR1 LNHDA, CDR2 SQIVND (reference sequence). The CDR3 contains 14 residues. V was clipped by 5 bases and J by 6 bases; unmatched bases: 4. The CDR3 here is CASSPGQGFNEQFF. The CDR3 DNA reads as TGTGCCAGTAGTCCGGGACAGGGGTTCAATGAGCAGTTCTTC. Full variable domain (outside the CDR3, taken from reference TRBV19 and TRBJ2-1): DGGITQSPKYLFRKEGQNVTLSCEQNLNHDAMYWYRQDPGQGLRLIYYSQIVNDFQKGDIAEGYSVSREKKESFPLTVTSAQKNPTAFYLCASSPGQGFNEQFFGPGTRLTVL.

The V and J genes are TRBV11-2 and TRBJ2-7; no definite D call. The CDR3 sequence is 14 residues long. Trimming removed 0 bases at V and 6 bases at J, with 12 bases between. Germline CDR1 is SGHAT and CDR2 is FQNNGV. The CDR3 here is CASSLDLLGPEQYF. In DNA form, the CDR3 reads TGTGCCAGCAGCTTAGATCTACTGGGCCCCGAGCAGTACTTC. Variable domain in full (rest from reference TRBV11-2 and TRBJ2-7): EAGVAQSPRYKIIEKRQSVAFWCNPISGHATLYWYQQILGQGPKLLIQFQNNGVVDDSQLPKDRFSAERLKGVDSTLKIQPAKLEDSAVYLCASSLDLLGPEQYFGPGTRLTVT.

The chain recombines TRBV7-3 with TRBJ2-3; the match to TRBD2 covers 13 bases. The CDR3 length is 16 residues. CDR1 and CDR2 (germline): SGHTA, FQGTGA. V shed 3 bases, J shed 2 bases, and the junction held 2 bases outside the gene matches. CDR3 sequence: CASSLTSGGYTDTQYF. For the CDR3, the DNA is TGTGCCAGCAGCTTGACTAGCGGGGGGTACACAGATACGCAGTATTTT.

The rearrangement uses TRBV7-8 and TRBJ1-1, with unresolved D. CDR3 size: 11 residues. Germline V gene sequence: CDR1 SGHVS, CDR2 FQNEAQ. Deletions cut 5 bases from V and 5 bases from J, with 6 bases between. This CDR3 is CASSGRTEAFF. The DNA for the CDR3 is TGTGCCAGCAGCGGGAGGACTGAAGCTTTCTTT.

This chain links TRBV19 with TRBJ1-2; the match to TRBD1 covers 7 bases. The germline V gene encodes CDR1 LNHDA and CDR2 SQIVND (reference sequence). The CDR3 length is 11 residues. V lost 7 bases, J lost 10 bases, and 6 bases stayed unmatched. CDR3 amino acids: CASNPGQNYTF. For the CDR3, the DNA is TGTGCCAGTAACCCGGGACAGAACTACACCTTC.

This clone turned up a few times. The rearrangement uses TRBV7-3 and TRBJ1-1; D is undetermined. The CDR3 spans 13 residues. Germline CDR1 reads SGHTA; CDR2 reads FQGTGA. Between the trimmed V and J ends, which lost 5 bases and 1 base, there was a span of 8 bases. The CDR3: CASSHSENTEAFF. The CDR3, as DNA: TGTGCCAGCAGCCACTCCGAGAACACTGAAGCTTTCTTT.

The V gene is TRBV5-1, the J gene TRBJ2-5, with D unclear. V was pared by 4 bases and J by 5 bases, with 9 bases between. This CDR3 spans 12 amino acids. The germline V gene has CDR1 SGHRS and CDR2 YFSETQ. CDR3 DNA: TGCGCCAGCAGCCATACCAGGGAGACCCAGTACTTC. It specifies CASSHTRETQYF. Full variable domain (missing parts from reference TRBV5-1 and TRBJ2-5): KAGVTQTPRYLIKTRGQQVTLSCSPISGHRSVSWYQQTPGQGLQFLFEYFSETQRNKGNFPGRFSGRQFSNSRSEMNVSTLELGDSALYLCASSHTRETQYFGPGTRLLVL.

The genes are TRBV4-2 and TRBJ1-3, with 7 bases aligning to TRBD1. Germline trimming cut 1 base from V and 4 bases from J; bases unmatched to any gene: 7. This CDR3 has 16 amino acids. The germline V gene has CDR1 LGHNA and CDR2 YNFKEQ. The CDR3 loop is CASSQVSQGQGNTIYF. CDR3 nucleotides: TGTGCCAGCAGCCAAGTCTCACAGGGACAGGGAAACACCATATATTTT.

The chain couples TRBV30 to TRBJ2-5, with 7 bases that match TRBD2. V was pared by 1 base and J by 4 bases, with 12 bases of the junction left unmatched. The CDR3 consists of 16 residues. Germline CDR1 reads GTSNPN; CDR2 reads SVGIG (reference sequence). As DNA, the CDR3 is TGTGCCTGGAGTGGGGGGGAGGGCCTATTTGGAGAGACCCAGTACTTC. Amino acids: CAWSGGEGLFGETQYF.

The CDR3 nucleotides read TGTGCCAGCAGCGCAACCGGGACAGGGTGGCCCTATGGCTACACCTTC. Translated: CASSATGTGWPYGYTF. This sequence joins TRBV5-8 and TRBJ1-2; 9 positions agree with TRBD1. Germline lookup yields CDR1 SGHTS and CDR2 YDEGEE. This CDR3 is built from 16 residues. V was clipped by 4 bases and J by 4 bases; unmatched bases: 11.

The V and J genes are TRBV13 and TRBJ2-3; a possible D gene is TRBD2 (6 bases). V shed 6 bases and J shed 6 bases, with 22 bases lying between them. The length of the CDR3 is 16 residues. Germline V gene sequence: CDR1 PRHDT, CDR2 FYEKMQ (reference sequence). The CDR3 loop is CASSHPGGLPGDTQYF. The CDR3 coding sequence is TGTGCCAGCAGTCATCCTGGAGGGCTACCGGGGGATACGCAGTATTTT.

This clone was seen more than once but under ten times. The chain joins TRBV27 to TRBJ2-5; D possibly corresponds to TRBD2 (7 bases). The CDR3 totals 14 residues. The ends were cut back, 2 bases at V and 7 bases at J, with 14 bases in the middle. From germline, CDR1 is MNHEY and CDR2 SMNVEV (reference sequence). CDR3 amino acids: CASSLIGGAGTQYF. Written as DNA, the CDR3 is TGTGCCAGCAGTTTAATTGGGGGGGCTGGGACCCAGTACTTC.